The clone carrying this TCR beta chain was recorded at least ten times. The antigen remains unidentified. This sample is drawn from a study of T-cell memory formation after mild COVID-19. The wider study: For the most part, TCR clusters were specific to one donor.

Study-level points and caveats: Nothing confirmed that second-wave clones peaking on day 37 were specific for SARS-CoV-2. Chiefly within CM and EM were the contracting CD4+ clones; CD8+ ones were within EMRA.

TCRdb reprocessed the 5' RACE reads with MiXCR, giving one entry per CDR3 protein. Of 500,000 to 550,000 distinct CDR3 sequences in the sample, roughly 21% are singletons; the top ten hold 12%. The source of this sequence is an adult woman who had mild COVID-19 (a few samples of this study predate the infection). Cell type and time point are not known. The sequencing input was PBMCs or a T cell subset sorted from them (not recorded which).

CDR3 sequence (DNA): TGCGCCAGCAGCTCAGAAACCTGGGACACTGAAGCTTTCTTT. Its protein product is CASSSETWDTEAFF. The chain joins TRBV5-1 to TRBJ1-1; D is unclear. The V gene lost 3 bases and the J gene lost 3 bases, with 12 bases spanning the gap. The CDR3 contains 14 residues. Per germline, CDR1 SGHRS and CDR2 YFSETQ.